These 5 T cell receptor beta chains were all obtained from the same sample, sequenced in a study of OX40 agonist ivuxolimab in advanced cancers. Here immunoSEQ multiplex PCR was the method, and the copy in TCRdb shows in-frame clones only, minus some. Of tens of thousands of clones listed, just under 95% were seen once; the top ten hold about 0.34%. Sample: CD4+ or CD8+ T cells sorted from blood, taken in a trial of the OX40 agonist ivuxolimab. Receptors were obtained from an adult with an advanced solid tumor such as melanoma, head and neck, liver or kidney cancer.

CDR3 DNA sequence: TGTGCCAGTATGAGACAGGAGTATGGCTACACCTTC. Translated, it gives CASMRQEYGYTF. The rearrangement uses TRBV19 and TRBJ1-2; a possible D gene is TRBD1 (6 bases). Trimming left V 7 bases short and J 5 bases short, with 11 bases between. The CDR3 contains 12 residues. Germline V CDR1 and CDR2: LNHDA, SQIVND (reference sequence).

The V gene is TRBV9, the J gene TRBJ2-1; no clear D. CDR1 SGDLS and CDR2 YYNGEE come from the germline V gene. This CDR3 is 13 amino acids long. V lost 0 bases and J lost 3, with 4 bases in between. CDR3 sequence reads: CASSVDVYNEQFF. The CDR3 nucleotides are TGTGCCAGCAGCGTAGATGTCTACAATGAGCAGTTCTTC.

This clone was observed once. The chain is built from TRBV7-2 and TRBJ1-1; D is unclear. Germline CDR1 reads SGHTA; CDR2 reads FQGNSA. This CDR3 comprises 12 residues. The V end lost 3 bases, the J end lost 4 bases, and 6 bases lay between the germline ends. CDR3 protein: CASSLLGTEAFF. CDR3 coding DNA: TGTGCCAGCAGCTTGTTGGGCACTGAAGCTTTCTTT.

The V call is TRBV18, the J call TRBJ1-1, with a tentative D call TRBD1 (6 bases). Looked up from germline, CDR1 is KGHSH and CDR2 is LQKENI. Trimming cost V 3 bases and J 1 base, with 6 bases left between them. The CDR3 has 13 residues. In DNA, the CDR3 is TGTGCCAGCTCACCGACAGGGAACACTGAAGCTTTCTTT. This codes for CASSPTGNTEAFF.

The CDR3 protein is CASSLPDGPNYGYTF. The CDR3 DNA reads as TGTGCCAGCAGTTTACCCGACGGACCTAACTATGGCTACACCTTC. This chain uses TRBV28 with TRBJ1-2; D uncertain. V lost 2 bases to trimming and J lost 0 bases, with 10 bases between them. The CDR3 consists of 15 residues. Germline loops: CDR1 MDHEN, CDR2 SYDVKM.